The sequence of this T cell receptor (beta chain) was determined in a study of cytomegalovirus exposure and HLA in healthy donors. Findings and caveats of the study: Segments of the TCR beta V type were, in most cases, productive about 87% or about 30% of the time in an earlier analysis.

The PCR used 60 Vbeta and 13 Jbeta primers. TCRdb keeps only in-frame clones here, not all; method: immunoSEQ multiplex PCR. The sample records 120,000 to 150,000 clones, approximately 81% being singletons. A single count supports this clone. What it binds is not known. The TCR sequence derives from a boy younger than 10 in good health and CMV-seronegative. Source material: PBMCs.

CDR3 loop: CASSDQIRGLAKNIQYF. The CDR3 DNA is TGTGCCAGCAGCGATCAGATTAGGGGCCTAGCCAAAAACATTCAGTACTTC. V and J are TRBV7-8 and TRBJ2-4; TRBD1 is a possible D gene (5 bases). Per the germline V gene, CDR1 is SGHVS and CDR2 is FQNEAQ. The CDR3 extends over 17 amino acids. V was pared by 5 bases and J by 0 bases, with 17 bases between.